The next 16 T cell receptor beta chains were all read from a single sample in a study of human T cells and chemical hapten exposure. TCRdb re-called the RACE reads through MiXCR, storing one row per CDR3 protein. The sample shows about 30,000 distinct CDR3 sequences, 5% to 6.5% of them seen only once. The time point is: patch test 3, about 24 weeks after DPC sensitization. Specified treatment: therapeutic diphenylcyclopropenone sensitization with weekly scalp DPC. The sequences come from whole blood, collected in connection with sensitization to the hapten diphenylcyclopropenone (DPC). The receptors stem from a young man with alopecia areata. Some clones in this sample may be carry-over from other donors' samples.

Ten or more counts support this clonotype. The CDR3 reads CASSVEGLYEQFF. CDR3 DNA sequence: TGCGCCAGCAGCGTAGAAGGGCTTTATGAGCAGTTCTTC. The V gene is TRBV5-1, the J gene TRBJ2-1; no clear D. Trimming shortened V by 4 bases and J by 8 bases, and 13 bases separated the two germline ends. CDR1 is SGHRS, CDR2 YFSETQ, per germline. CDR3 size: 13 residues.

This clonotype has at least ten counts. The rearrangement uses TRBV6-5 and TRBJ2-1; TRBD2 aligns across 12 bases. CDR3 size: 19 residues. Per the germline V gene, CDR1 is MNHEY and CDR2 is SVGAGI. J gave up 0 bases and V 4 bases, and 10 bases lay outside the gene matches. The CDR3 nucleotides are TGTGCCAGCAGTTCCGCGGGACTAGCGGGCCTCCCCTCCTACAATGAGCAGTTCTTC. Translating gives CASSSAGLAGLPSYNEQFF.

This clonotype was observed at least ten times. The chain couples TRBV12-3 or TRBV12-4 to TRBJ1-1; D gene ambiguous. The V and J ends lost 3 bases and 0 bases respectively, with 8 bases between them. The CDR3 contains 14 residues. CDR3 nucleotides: TGTGCCAGCAGTTTTCCCGGCTTGAACACTGAAGCTTTCTTT. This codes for CASSFPGLNTEAFF.

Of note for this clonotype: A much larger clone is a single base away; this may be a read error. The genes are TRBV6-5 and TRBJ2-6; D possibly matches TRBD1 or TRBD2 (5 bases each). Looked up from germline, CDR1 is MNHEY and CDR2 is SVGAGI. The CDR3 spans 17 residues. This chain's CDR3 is CASTPSGTSSGANFLTF. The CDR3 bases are TGTGCCAGCACCCCCTCCGGGACCTCCTCTGGGGCCAACTTCCTGACTTTC.

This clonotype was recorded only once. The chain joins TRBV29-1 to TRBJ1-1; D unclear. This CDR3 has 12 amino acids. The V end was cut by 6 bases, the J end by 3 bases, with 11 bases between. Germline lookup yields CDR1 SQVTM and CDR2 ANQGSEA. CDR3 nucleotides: TGCAGCGTGCGCCGGGCTCACACTGAAGCTTTCTTT. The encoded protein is CSVRRAHTEAFF.

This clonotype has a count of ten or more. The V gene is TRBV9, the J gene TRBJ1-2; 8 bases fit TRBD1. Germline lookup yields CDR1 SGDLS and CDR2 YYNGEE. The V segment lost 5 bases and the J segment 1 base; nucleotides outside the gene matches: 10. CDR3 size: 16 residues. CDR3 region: CASRPGTGSLNYGYTF. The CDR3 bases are TGTGCCAGCAGGCCCGGGACAGGTTCCCTTAACTATGGCTACACCTTC.

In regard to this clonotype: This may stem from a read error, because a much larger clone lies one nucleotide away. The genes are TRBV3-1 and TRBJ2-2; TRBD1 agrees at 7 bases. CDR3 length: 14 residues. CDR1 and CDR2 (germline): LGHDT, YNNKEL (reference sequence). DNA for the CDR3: TGTACCAGCAATCCAGGGACAGCAACCGGGGAGCTGTTTTTT. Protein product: CTSNPGTATGELFF. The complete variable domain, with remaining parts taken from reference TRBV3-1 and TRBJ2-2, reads DTAVSQTPKYLVTQMGNDKSIKCEQNLGHDTMYWYKQDSKKFLKIMFSYNNKELIINETVPNRFSPKSPDKAHLNLHINSLELGDSAVYFCTSNPGTATGELFFGEGSRLTVL.

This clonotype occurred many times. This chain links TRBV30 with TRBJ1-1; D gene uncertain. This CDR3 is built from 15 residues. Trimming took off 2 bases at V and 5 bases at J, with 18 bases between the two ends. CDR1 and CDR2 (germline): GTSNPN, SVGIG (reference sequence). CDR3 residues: CAWSLPAGLETEAFF. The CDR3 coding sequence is TGTGCCTGGAGTCTCCCCGCGGGATTGGAGACTGAAGCTTTCTTT.

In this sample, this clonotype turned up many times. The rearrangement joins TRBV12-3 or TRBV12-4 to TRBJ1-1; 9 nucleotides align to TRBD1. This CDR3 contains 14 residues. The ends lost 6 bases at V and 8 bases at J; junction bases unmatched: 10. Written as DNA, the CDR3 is TGTGCCAGCAGCTTTACAGGGGGCTCTTCCGAAGCTTTCTTT. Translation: CASSFTGGSSEAFF.

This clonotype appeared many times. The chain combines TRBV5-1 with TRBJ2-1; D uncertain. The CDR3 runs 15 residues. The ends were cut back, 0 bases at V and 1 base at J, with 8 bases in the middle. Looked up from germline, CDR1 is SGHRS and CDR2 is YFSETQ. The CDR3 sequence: CASSLAGESYNEQFF. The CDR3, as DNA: TGCGCCAGCAGCTTGGCAGGAGAGTCCTACAATGAGCAGTTCTTC. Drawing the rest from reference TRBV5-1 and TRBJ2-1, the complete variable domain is KAGVTQTPRYLIKTRGQQVTLSCSPISGHRSVSWYQQTPGQGLQFLFEYFSETQRNKGNFPGRFSGRQFSNSRSEMNVSTLELGDSALYLCASSLAGESYNEQFFGPGTRLTVL.

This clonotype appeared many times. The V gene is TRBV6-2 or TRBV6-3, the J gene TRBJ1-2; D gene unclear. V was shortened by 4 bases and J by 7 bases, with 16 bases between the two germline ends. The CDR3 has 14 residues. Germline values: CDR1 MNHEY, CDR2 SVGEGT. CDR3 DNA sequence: TGTGCCAGCAGTTTGATCGGCGGCACACTTGGCTACACCTTC. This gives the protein CASSLIGGTLGYTF.

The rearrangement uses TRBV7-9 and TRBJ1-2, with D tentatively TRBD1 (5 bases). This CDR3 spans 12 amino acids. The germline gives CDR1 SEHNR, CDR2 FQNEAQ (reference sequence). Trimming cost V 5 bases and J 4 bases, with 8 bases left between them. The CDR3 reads CASSQGVYGYTF. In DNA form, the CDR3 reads TGTGCCAGCAGCCAGGGTGTCTATGGCTACACCTTC.

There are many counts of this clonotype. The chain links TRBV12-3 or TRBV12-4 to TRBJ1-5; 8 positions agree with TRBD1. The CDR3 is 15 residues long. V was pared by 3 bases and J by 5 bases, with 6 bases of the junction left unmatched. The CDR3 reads CASSFGQGEHQPQHF. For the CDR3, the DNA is TGTGCCAGCAGTTTCGGACAGGGAGAACATCAGCCCCAGCATTTT.

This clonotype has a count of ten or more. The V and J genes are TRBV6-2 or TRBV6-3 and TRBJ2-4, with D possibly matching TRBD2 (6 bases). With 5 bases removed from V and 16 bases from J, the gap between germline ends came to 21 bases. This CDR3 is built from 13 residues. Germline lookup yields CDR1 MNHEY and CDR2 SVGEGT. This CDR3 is CASSQPTGTPFYF. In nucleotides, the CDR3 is TGTGCCAGCAGTCAACCGACCGGGACTCCGTTTTACTTC.

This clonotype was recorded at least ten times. For the CDR3, the DNA is TGTGCCAGCAGCCCCCGCGGGGCGGCAACTTACGAGCAGTACTTC. Translated, it gives CASSPRGAATYEQYF. This chain connects TRBV7-9 to TRBJ2-7; TRBD2 might be the D (6 bases). The CDR3 loop spans 15 amino acids. Trimming took 5 bases from V and 4 from J, leaving 18 bases between them. Per the germline V gene, CDR1 is SEHNR and CDR2 is FQNEAQ (reference sequence). Looking up the rest from reference TRBV7-9 and TRBJ2-7 gives the full variable domain: DTGVSQNPRHKITKRGQNVTFRCDPISEHNRLYWYRQTLGQGPEFLTYFQNEAQLEKSRLLSDRFSAERPKGSFSTLEIQRTEQGDSAMYLCASSPRGAATYEQYFGPGTRLTVT.

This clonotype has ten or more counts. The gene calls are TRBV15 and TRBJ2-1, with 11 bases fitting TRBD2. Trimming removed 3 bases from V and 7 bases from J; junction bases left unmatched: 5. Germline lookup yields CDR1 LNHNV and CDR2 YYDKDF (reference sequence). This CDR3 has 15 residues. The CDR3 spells CATSRTSGASNEQFF. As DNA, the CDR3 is TGTGCCACCAGCAGGACTAGCGGGGCGTCGAATGAGCAGTTCTTC.